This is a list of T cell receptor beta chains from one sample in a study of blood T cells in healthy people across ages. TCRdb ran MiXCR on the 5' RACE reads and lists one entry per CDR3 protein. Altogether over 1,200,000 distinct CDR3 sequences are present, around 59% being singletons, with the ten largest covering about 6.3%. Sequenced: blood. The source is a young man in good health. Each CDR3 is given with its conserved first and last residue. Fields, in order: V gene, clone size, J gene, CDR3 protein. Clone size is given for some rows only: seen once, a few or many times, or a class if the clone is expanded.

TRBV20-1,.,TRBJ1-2,CSASQGRGYGYTF
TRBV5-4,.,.,CASSLMGNDNEQYF
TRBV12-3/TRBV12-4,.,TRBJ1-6,CASSFGSSPLHF
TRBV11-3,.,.,CASSTHTEGEQYF
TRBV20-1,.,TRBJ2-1,CSACDRGRDNEQFF
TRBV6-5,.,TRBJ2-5,CASSYSSFRTSGGGGETQYF
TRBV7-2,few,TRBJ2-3,CASSLGASGSTDTQYF
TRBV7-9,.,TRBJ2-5,CASSRWTANEQYF
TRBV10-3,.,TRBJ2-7,CAISEFLAGGYEQYF
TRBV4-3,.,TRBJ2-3,CASSPRPLAGGPLDTQYF
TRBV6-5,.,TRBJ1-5,CASREGQGRQPQHF
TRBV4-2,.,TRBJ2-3,CASTSKTSPSDTQYF
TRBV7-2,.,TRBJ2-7,CASSPPQVYEQYF
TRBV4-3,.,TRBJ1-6,CASSQDDSYNSPLHF
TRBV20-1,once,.,CSAQTGDQTYEQYF
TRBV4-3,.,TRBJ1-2,CASSQDSLDRNGYTF
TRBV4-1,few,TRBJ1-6,CASSQEGGRNSPLHF
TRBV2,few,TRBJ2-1,CARTGTGYGNEQFF
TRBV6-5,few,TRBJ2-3,CASSGQGDTQYF
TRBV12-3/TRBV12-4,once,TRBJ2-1,CASSSGLAGGKGEQFF
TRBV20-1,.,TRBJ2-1,CSARAPGLAGETAYNEQFF
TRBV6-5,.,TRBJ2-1,CASSYSPDDSTDEQFF
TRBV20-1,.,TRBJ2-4,CSASDSQRRLAKNIQYF
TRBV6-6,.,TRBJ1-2,CASRVPGHGDHGYTF
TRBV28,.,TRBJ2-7,CASSFPGATYEQYF
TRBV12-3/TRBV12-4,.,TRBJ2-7,CASSQPREGQYF
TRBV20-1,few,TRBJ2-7,CSANPWLAGSYEQYF
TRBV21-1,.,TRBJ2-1,CASSKDEREGPNEQFF
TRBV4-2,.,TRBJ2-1,CASSHGLAGEEQFF
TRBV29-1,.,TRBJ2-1,CSAFSGGGLELEFF
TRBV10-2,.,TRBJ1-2,CASSGGRHFTNGYTF
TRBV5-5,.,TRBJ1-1,CASSGRLNTEAFF
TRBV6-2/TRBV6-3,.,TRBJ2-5,CASSYEVGSPGGIDLEETQYF
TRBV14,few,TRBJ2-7,CASSPSGTGDEQYF
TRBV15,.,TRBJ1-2,CATSGTTLSTFGGYTF
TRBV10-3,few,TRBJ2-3,CAISSGTSIPDTQYF
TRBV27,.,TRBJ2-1,CASSLPGTSGYNEQFF
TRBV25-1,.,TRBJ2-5,CASSELVYQETQYF
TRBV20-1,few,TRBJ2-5,CSASSTGQSQETQYF
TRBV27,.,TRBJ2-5,CASSLSPGEETQYF
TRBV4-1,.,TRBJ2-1,CASSQVSMDRKNEQFF
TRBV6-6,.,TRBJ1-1,CASSYRQSRGGNTEAFF
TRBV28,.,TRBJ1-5,CASRLSGTANQPQHF
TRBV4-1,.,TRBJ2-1,CASSQAASWGYNEQFF
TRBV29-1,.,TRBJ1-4,CSVGARLSEKLFF
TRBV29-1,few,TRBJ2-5,CSVDLGGKTQYF
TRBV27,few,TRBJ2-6,CASSNLQGGTGANVLTF
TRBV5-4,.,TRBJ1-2,CASSIDSGTGSYGYTF